A selection of T cell receptor beta chains follows, all from one sample in a study of blood T cell repertoires in COVID-19. Clones were read by immunoSEQ multiplex PCR, and TCRdb kept only the in-frame ones, dropping some. The table lists roughly 380,000 clones, approximately 89% of them singletons. Input material: peripheral blood. These receptor sequences come from a woman aged 55-70 years with COVID-19, enrolled during active disease. CDR3s include the opening cysteine and the closing phenylalanine or tryptophan. The order of the fields is CDR3 DNA, CDR3 protein, clone size, V gene, D gene, J gene. D genes are given only for firm matches. Rows give clone size only sometimes, using once, few, many, or a class for an expanded clone.

CDR3nt: TGTGCCAGCAGCTTGGGAGGTAGCGGCACAGATACGCAGTATTTT; CDR3aa: CASSLGGSGTDTQYF; abundance: -; v_gene: TRBV5-4; d_gene: -; j_gene: TRBJ2-3
CDR3nt: TGTGCCAGCAGTGGAGAGGAGGAGACCCAGTACTTC; CDR3aa: CASSGEEETQYF; abundance: -; v_gene: TRBV25-1; d_gene: -; j_gene: TRBJ2-5
CDR3nt: TGTGCCAGTAGGAAGGGACAGGGAACAGATACGCAGTATTTT; CDR3aa: CASRKGQGTDTQYF; abundance: -; v_gene: TRBV19; d_gene: TRBD1; j_gene: TRBJ2-3
CDR3nt: TGTGCCAGCAGCTCAGACAGGGGGATTAGTAATGAAAAACTGTTTTTT; CDR3aa: CASSSDRGISNEKLFF; abundance: once; v_gene: TRBV5-4; d_gene: TRBD1; j_gene: TRBJ1-4
CDR3nt: TGTGCCAGCAGTTACTCCAGGGGTACTGAAGCTTTCTTT; CDR3aa: CASSYSRGTEAFF; abundance: -; v_gene: TRBV6-5; d_gene: -; j_gene: TRBJ1-1
CDR3nt: TGTGCCAGCAGTTACTCCAGGGGGCCGTACGAGCAGTACTTC; CDR3aa: CASSYSRGPYEQYF; abundance: -; v_gene: TRBV6-5; d_gene: TRBD1; j_gene: TRBJ2-7
CDR3nt: TGTGCCAGCAGTTTATGGACACAAGAGACCCAGTACTTC; CDR3aa: CASSLWTQETQYF; abundance: -; v_gene: TRBV27; d_gene: -; j_gene: TRBJ2-5
CDR3nt: TGTGCCAGTAGTATTAGAGGGGATACGCAGTATTTT; CDR3aa: CASSIRGDTQYF; abundance: -; v_gene: TRBV19; d_gene: -; j_gene: TRBJ2-3
CDR3nt: TGTGCCATCGGGCAGGGGGAAGGCCCCTACGAGCAGTACTTC; CDR3aa: CAIGQGEGPYEQYF; abundance: -; v_gene: TRBV10-3; d_gene: TRBD1; j_gene: TRBJ2-7
CDR3nt: TGTGCCATCAGTCCCGGGACAGAGAATCAGCCCCAGCATTTT; CDR3aa: CAISPGTENQPQHF; abundance: -; v_gene: TRBV10-3; d_gene: TRBD1; j_gene: TRBJ1-5
CDR3nt: TGTGCCACCAGTGACCCCACGAACACCGGGGAGCTGTTTTTT; CDR3aa: CATSDPTNTGELFF; abundance: -; v_gene: TRBV24-1; d_gene: -; j_gene: TRBJ2-2
CDR3nt: TGTGCCAGCGTCGGGTCAACTAATGAAAAACTGTTTTTT; CDR3aa: CASVGSTNEKLFF; abundance: -; v_gene: TRBV6-6; d_gene: -; j_gene: TRBJ1-4
CDR3nt: TGTGCCAGCTCAATCGTACAGGACGAAAAACTGTTTTTT; CDR3aa: CASSIVQDEKLFF; abundance: -; v_gene: TRBV18; d_gene: -; j_gene: TRBJ1-4
CDR3nt: TGTGCCAGCACCTCCCGGGGGAATGGAAACACCATATATTTT; CDR3aa: CASTSRGNGNTIYF; abundance: -; v_gene: TRBV5-6; d_gene: -; j_gene: TRBJ1-3
CDR3nt: TGTGCGTCGACAGGGACGCCCTCTGGAAACACCATATATTTT; CDR3aa: CASTGTPSGNTIYF; abundance: -; v_gene: TRBV9; d_gene: TRBD1; j_gene: TRBJ1-3
CDR3nt: TGTGCCAGCTCACCACCACAGGATCCGTATGGCTACACCTTC; CDR3aa: CASSPPQDPYGYTF; abundance: -; v_gene: TRBV18; d_gene: -; j_gene: TRBJ1-2
CDR3nt: TGTGCCACCAGCAGGGCCCCGGGACAGGGACGTGGCTACACCTTC; CDR3aa: CATSRAPGQGRGYTF; abundance: -; v_gene: TRBV15; d_gene: TRBD1; j_gene: TRBJ1-2
CDR3nt: TGTGCCAGTAGAAAAGGGGTGGCTCTTTCGACTGGCTACACCTTC; CDR3aa: CASRKGVALSTGYTF; abundance: -; v_gene: TRBV19; d_gene: -; j_gene: TRBJ1-2
CDR3nt: TGTGCCTGGAGTGGCCTAAACTACAATGAGCAGTTCTTC; CDR3aa: CAWSGLNYNEQFF; abundance: -; v_gene: TRBV30; d_gene: -; j_gene: TRBJ2-1
CDR3nt: TGTGCCAGTAGTAACCCGCCCCGGGGGCAGCCCCAGCATTTT; CDR3aa: CASSNPPRGQPQHF; abundance: -; v_gene: TRBV19; d_gene: -; j_gene: TRBJ1-5
CDR3nt: TGTGCCAGCAGCCTTCCGGGGGAATCCAACTCTGGGGCCAACGTCCTGACTTTC; CDR3aa: CASSLPGESNSGANVLTF; abundance: few; v_gene: TRBV3-1/TRBV3-2; d_gene: -; j_gene: TRBJ2-6
CDR3nt: TGTGCCATCAGTGGGGAGGCTGGGTTCACCGGGGAGCTGTTTTTT; CDR3aa: CAISGEAGFTGELFF; abundance: -; v_gene: TRBV10-3; d_gene: -; j_gene: TRBJ2-2